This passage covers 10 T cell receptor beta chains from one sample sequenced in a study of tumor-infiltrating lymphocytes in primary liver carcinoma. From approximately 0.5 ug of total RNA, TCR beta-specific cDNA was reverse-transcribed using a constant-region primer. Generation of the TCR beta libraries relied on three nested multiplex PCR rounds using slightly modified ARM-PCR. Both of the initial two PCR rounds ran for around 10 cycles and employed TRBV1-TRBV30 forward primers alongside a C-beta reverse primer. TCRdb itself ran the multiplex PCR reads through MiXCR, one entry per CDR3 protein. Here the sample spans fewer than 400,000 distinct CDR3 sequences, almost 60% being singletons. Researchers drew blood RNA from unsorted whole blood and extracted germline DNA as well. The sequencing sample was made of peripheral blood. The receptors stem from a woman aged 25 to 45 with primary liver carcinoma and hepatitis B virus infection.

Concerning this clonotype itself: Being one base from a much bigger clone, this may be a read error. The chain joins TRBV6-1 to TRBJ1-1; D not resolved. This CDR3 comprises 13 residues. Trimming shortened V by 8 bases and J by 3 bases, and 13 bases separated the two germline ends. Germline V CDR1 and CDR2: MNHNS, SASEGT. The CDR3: CASSNGKYTEAFF. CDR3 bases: TGTGCCAGCTCAAATGGGAAATACACTGAAGCTTTCTTT.

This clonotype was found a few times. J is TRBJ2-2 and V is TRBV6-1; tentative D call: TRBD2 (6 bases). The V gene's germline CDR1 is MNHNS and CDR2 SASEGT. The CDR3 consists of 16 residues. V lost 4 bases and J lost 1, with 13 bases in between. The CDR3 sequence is CASSVRKRVNTGELFF. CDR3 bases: TGTGCCAGCAGTGTAAGGAAGCGGGTGAACACCGGGGAGCTGTTTTTT.

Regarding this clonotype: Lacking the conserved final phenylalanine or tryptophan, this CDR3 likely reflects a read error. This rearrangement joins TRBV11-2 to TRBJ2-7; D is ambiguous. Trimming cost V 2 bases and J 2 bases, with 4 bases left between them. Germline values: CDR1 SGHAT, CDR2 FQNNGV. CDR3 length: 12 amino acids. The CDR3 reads CASSLRAYEQYL. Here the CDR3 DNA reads TGTGCCAGCAGCTTAAGAGCCTACGAGCAGTACCTC.

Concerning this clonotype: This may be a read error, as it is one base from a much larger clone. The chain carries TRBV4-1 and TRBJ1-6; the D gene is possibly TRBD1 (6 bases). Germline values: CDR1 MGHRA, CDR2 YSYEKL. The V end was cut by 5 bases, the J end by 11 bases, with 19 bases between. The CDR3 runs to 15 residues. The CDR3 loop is CASSRRGGFATPLHF. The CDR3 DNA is TGCGCCAGCAGCAGGAGGGGGGGATTTGCGACACCCCTCCACTTT.

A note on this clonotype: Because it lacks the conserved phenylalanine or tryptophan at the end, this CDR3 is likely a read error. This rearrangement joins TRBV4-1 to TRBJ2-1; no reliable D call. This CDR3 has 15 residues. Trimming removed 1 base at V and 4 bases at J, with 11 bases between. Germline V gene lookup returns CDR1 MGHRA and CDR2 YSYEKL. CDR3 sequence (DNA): TGCGCCAGCAGCCAAGCCTTAGTGAGTTACAATGAGCAGTTCTTA. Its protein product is CASSQALVSYNEQFL.

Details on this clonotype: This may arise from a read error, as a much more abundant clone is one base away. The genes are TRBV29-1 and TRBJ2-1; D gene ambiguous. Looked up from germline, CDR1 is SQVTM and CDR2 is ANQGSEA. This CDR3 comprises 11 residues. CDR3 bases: TGCAGCGTAGGAGTGGTCAATAAGCAGTTCTTC. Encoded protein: CSVGVVNKQFF.

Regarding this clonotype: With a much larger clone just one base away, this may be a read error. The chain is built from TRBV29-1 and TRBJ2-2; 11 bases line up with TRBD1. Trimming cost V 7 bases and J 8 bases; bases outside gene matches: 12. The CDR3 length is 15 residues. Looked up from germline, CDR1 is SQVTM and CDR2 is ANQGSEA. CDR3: CSGMSGTGGCGELFF. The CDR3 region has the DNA TGCAGCGGCATGTCCGGGACAGGGGGTTGTGGGGAGCTGTTTTTT.

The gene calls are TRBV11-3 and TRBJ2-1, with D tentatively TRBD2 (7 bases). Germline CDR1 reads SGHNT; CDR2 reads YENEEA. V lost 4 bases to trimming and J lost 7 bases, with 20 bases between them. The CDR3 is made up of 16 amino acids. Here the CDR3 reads CASSCAGARFMNEQFF. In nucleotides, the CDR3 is TGTGCCAGCAGCTGCGCGGGGGCGAGGTTTATGAATGAGCAGTTCTTC. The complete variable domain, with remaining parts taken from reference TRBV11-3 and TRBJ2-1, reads EAGVVQSPRYKIIEKKQPVAFWCNPISGHNTLYWYLQNLGQGPELLIRYENEEAVDDSQLPKDRFSAERLKGVDSTLKIQPAELGDSAVYLCASSCAGARFMNEQFFGPGTRLTVL.

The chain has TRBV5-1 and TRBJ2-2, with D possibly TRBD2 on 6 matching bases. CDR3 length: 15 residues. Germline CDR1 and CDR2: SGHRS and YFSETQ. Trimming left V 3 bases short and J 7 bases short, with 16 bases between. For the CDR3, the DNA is TGCGCCAGCAGCTATGGCGGGAATCGTGGCGGGGAGCTGTTTTTT. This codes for CASSYGGNRGGELFF.

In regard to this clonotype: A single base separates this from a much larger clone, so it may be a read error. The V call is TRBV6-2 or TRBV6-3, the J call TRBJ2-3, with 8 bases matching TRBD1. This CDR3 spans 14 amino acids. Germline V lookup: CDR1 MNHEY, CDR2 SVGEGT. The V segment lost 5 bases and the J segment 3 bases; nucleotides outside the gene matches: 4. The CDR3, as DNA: TGTGCCAGCAGTCGGACAGGGCGGACAGATACGCAGTATTTT. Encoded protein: CASSRTGRTDTQYF.